This T cell receptor (beta chain) was recorded in a study of cytomegalovirus exposure and HLA in healthy donors. In germline, CDR1 is MNHEY, CDR2 SMNVEV (reference sequence). There are 13 residues in the CDR3. The V end was cut by 8 bases, the J end by 4 bases, with 12 bases between. Repertoires were generated with immunoSEQ multiplex PCR, while TCRdb's copy carries only in-frame clones and drops some. The sample lists 110,000 or so clones; about 82% were seen once. Sequenced: PBMCs. This sequence originates from a young man in good health and CMV-seronegative. The rearrangement links TRBV27 to TRBJ1-3, with D perhaps TRBD1 (5 bases). CDR3 loop: CASRGGAGNTIYF. The CDR3 nucleotides read TGTGCCAGCCGTGGAGGGGCCGGAAACACCATATATTTT.